The source of this T cell receptor beta chain is a study of T cell responses to AZD1222 COVID-19 vaccine. V lost 8 bases and J lost 1, with 16 bases in between. Germline CDR1 reads MNHEY; CDR2 reads SMNVEV (reference sequence). The CDR3 runs to 15 residues. Generated by immunoSEQ multiplex PCR, the TCRdb table keeps only in-frame clones and is missing some. The data show roughly 100,000 clones, roughly 91% seen once. The sequence came from an adult in good health. The specimen comprised peripheral blood, sampled on day 0 of AZD1222 vaccination. The chain employs TRBV27 and TRBJ2-3; D may match TRBD1 or TRBD2 (5 bases each). CDR3 in amino acids: CASHNSRGGTDTQYF. The CDR3 region has the DNA TGTGCCAGCCATAACAGTCGAGGGGGCACAGATACGCAGTATTTT.